Listed here is a single T cell receptor (beta chain). Its matching antigen is unknown. The data derive from a study of CD8+ T cells in alopecia areata. General study findings and limits: Alopecia totalis/universalis scalp especially showed more expanded CD8+ clones than normal scalp. Patients showed less clear TCR sequence sharing than mice, possibly partly because of HLA diversity.

RNA extraction was followed by reverse transcription into cDNA, which acted as the sequencing template. The data were produced by immunoSEQ multiplex PCR, yet TCRdb's version contains in-frame clones alone and is incomplete. Of 150,000 to 200,000 clones listed, 45% to 60% are singletons. PBMCs yielded sorted CD4+ and CD8+ T cells. The CDR3 is 13 amino acids. CDR1 ENHRY and CDR2 SYGVKD come from the germline V gene. The V end lost 8 bases, the J end lost 0 bases, and 5 bases lay between the germline ends. The genes are TRBV10-3 and TRBJ2-6, with D uncertain. The TCR comes from a human donor in good health. The sample consisted of CD4+ T cells sorted from blood. CDR3 DNA: TGTGCCATCGGTCACTCTGGGGCCAACGTCCTGACTTTC. Protein: CAIGHSGANVLTF.